This entry is about one TCR beta chain. The sample is drawn from a study of blood T cells in healthy people across ages. It was with a sample-barcoded 5' primer and a J-beta primer mix that a second PCR of about 7 to 12 cycles was run. In TCRdb, the 5' RACE reads were re-called with MiXCR into one record per CDR3 protein. The sample consists of 890,000 or so distinct CDR3 sequences, approximately 65% of them appearing once. This CDR3 comprises 13 residues. V was shortened by 3 bases and J by 4 bases, with 10 bases between the two germline ends. The chain has TRBV12-3 or TRBV12-4 and TRBJ2-7; D possibly corresponds to TRBD1 (6 bases). The material sequenced was blood. The sequence came from a man aged 25 to 45 in good health. Here the CDR3 DNA reads TGTGCCAGCAGTTTCCACAGGGTTTACGAGCAGTACTTC. This codes for CASSFHRVYEQYF.